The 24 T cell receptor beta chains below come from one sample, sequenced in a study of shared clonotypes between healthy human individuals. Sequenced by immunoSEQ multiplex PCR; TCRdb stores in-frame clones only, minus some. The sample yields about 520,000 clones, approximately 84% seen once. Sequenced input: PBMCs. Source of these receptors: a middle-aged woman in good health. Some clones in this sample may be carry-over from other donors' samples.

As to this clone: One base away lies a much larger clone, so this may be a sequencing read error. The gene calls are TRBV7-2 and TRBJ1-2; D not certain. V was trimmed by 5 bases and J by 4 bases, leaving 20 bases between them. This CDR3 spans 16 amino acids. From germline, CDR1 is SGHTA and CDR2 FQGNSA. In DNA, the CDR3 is TGTGCCAGCAGCCCAGAGGGCGGTCGCAGTGGCTATGGCTACACCTTC. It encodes CASSPEGGRSGYGYTF.

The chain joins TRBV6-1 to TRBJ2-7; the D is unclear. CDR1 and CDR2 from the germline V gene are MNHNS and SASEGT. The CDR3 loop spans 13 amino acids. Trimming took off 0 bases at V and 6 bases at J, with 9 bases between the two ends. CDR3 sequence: CASSEARVSEQYF. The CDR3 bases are TGTGCCAGCAGTGAAGCGCGCGTGTCCGAGCAGTACTTC.

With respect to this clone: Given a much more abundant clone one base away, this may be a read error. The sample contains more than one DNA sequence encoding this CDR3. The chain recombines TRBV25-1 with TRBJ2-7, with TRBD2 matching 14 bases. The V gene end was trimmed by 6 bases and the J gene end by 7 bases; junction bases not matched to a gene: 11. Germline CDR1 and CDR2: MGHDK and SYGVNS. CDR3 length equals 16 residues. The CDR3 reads CASRLGTSGSRGEQYF. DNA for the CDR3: TGTGCCAGCAGATTGGGGACTAGCGGGAGTCGAGGTGAGCAGTACTTC.

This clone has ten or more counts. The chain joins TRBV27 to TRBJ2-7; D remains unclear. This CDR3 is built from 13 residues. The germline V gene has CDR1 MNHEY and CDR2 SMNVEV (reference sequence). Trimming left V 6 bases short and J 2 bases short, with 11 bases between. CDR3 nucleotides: TGTGCCAGCAGCCCGGGCTCCACCTACGAGCAGTACTTC. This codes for CASSPGSTYEQYF.

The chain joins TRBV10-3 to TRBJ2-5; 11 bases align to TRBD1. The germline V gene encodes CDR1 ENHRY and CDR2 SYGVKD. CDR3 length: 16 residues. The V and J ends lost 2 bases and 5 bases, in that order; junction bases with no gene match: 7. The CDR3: CAISEVRTGGAETQYF. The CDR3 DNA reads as TGTGCCATCAGTGAGGTTAGGACAGGGGGCGCGGAGACCCAGTACTTC.

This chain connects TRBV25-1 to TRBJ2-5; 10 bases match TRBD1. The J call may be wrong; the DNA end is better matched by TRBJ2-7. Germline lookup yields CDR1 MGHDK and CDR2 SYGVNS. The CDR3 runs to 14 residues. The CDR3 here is CASSDRDRGYEQYF. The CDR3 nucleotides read TGTGCCAGCAGTGACCGGGACAGGGGTTACGAGCAGTACTTC.

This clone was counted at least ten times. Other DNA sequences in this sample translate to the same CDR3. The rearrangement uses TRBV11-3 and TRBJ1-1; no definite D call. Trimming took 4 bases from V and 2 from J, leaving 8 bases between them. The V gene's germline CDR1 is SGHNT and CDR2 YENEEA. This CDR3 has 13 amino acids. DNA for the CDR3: TGTGCCAGCAGCTCGGAATTCAACACTGAAGCTTTCTTT. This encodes CASSSEFNTEAFF.

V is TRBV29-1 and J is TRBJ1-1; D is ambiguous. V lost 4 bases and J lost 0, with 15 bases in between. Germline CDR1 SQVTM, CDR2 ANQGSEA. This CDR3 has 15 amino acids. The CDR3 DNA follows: TGCAGCGTTGTACCGCTCGGGAGCATGAACACTGAAGCTTTCTTT. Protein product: CSVVPLGSMNTEAFF.

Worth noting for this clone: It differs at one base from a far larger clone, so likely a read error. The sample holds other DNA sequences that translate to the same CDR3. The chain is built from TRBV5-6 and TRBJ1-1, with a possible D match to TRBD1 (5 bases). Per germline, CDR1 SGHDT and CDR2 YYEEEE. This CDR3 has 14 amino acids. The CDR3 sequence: CASSPRGAWTEAFF. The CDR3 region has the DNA TGTGCCAGCAGCCCTCGAGGGGCTTGGACTGAGGCTTTCTTT.

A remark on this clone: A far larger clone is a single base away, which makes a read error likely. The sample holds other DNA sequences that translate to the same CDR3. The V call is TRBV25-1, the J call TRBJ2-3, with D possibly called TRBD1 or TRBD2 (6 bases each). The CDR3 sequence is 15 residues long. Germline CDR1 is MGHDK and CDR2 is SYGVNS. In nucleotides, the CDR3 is TGTGCCAGCAGTGAACGGGATAGGGGGGCAGATACGCAGTACTTT. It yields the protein CASSERDRGADTQYF.

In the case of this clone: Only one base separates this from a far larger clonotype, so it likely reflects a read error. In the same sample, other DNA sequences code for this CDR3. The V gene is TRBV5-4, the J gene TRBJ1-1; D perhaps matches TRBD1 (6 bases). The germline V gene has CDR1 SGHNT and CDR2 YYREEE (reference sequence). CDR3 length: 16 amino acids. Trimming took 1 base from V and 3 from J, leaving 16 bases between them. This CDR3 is CASSLPDRGGDTEAFF. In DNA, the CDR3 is TGTGCCAGCAGCTTGCCTGACAGAGGGGGGGACACTGAAGCTTTCTTT.

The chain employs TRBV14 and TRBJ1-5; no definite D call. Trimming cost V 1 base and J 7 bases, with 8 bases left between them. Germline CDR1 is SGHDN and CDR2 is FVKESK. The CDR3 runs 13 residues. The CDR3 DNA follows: TGTGCCAGCAGCCAAGGAAACCAACAGCCCCAGCATTTT. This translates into CASSQGNQQPQHF.

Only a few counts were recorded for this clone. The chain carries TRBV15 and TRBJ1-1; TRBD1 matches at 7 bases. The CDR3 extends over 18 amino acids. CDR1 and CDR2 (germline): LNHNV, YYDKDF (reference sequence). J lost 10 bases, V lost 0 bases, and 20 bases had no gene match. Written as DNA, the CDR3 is TGTGCCACCAGCAGAGATTGGACCCGCAGGGGGGCAACACATCTAGCTTTCTTT. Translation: CATSRDWTRRGATHLAFF.

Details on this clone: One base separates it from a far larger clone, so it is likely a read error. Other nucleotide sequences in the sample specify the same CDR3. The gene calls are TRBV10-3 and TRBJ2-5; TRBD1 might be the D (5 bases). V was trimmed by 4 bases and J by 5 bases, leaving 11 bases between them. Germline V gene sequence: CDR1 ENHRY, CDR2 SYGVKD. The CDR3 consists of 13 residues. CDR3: CAISARAQETQYF. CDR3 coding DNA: TGTGCCATCAGTGCCAGGGCCCAGGAGACCCAGTACTTC.

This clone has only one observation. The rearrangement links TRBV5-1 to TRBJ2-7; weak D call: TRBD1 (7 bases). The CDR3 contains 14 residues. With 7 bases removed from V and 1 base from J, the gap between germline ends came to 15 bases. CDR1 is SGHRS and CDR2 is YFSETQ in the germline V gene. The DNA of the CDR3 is TGCGCCAGCTCACAGGGGACTGGGTCCTACGAGCAGTACTTC. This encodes CASSQGTGSYEQYF. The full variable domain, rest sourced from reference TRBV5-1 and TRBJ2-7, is KAGVTQTPRYLIKTRGQQVTLSCSPISGHRSVSWYQQTPGQGLQFLFEYFSETQRNKGNFPGRFSGRQFSNSRSEMNVSTLELGDSALYLCASSQGTGSYEQYFGPGTRLTVT.

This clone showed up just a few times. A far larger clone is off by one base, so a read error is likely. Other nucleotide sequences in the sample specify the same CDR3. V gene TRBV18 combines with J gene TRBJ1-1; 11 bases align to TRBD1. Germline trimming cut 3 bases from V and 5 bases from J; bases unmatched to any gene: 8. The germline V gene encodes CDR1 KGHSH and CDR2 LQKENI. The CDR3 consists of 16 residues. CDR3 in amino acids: CASSPMGTGGDTEAFF. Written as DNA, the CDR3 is TGTGCCAGCTCACCCATGGGGACAGGGGGTGATACTGAAGCTTTCTTT.

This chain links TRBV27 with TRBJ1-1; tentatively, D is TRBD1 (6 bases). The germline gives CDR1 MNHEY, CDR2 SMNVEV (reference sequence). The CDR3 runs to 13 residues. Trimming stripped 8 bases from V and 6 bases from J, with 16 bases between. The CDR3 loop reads CASRRSGDSEAFF. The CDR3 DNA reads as TGTGCCAGCCGTCGTTCAGGGGACTCTGAAGCTTTCTTT.

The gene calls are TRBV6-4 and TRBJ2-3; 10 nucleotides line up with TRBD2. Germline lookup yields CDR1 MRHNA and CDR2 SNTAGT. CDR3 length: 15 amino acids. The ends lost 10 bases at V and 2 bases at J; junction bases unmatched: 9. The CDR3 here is CATSRTSGSTDTQYF. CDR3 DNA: TGTGCCACTTCCCGGACTAGCGGATCCACAGATACGCAGTATTTT.

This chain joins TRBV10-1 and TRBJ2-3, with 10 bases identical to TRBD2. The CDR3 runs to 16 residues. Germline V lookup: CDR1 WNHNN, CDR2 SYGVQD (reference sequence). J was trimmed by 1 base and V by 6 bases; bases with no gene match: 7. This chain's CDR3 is CASSARGTSGTDTQYF. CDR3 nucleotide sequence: TGCGCCAGCAGCGCAAGGGGGACTAGCGGCACAGATACGCAGTATTTT.

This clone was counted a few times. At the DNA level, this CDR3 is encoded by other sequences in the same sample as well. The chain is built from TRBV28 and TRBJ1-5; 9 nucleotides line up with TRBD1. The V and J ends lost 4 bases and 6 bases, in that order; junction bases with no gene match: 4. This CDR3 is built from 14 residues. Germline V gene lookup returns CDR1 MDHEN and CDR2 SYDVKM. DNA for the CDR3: TGTGCCAGCAGTTCCACAGGGGGCATTCAGCCCCAGCATTTT. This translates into CASSSTGGIQPQHF.

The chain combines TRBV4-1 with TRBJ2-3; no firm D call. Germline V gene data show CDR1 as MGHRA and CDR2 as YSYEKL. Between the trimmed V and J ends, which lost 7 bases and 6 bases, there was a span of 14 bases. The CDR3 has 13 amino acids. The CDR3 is CASKETLGDTQYF. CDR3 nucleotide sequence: TGCGCCAGCAAGGAGACTCTAGGGGATACGCAGTATTTT.

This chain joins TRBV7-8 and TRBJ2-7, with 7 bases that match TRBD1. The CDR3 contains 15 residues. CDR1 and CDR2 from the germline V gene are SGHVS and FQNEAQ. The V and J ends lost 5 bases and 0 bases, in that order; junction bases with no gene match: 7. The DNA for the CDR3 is TGTGCCAGCAGCCCCCGGACAGGTAACTCCTACGAGCAGTACTTC. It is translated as CASSPRTGNSYEQYF.

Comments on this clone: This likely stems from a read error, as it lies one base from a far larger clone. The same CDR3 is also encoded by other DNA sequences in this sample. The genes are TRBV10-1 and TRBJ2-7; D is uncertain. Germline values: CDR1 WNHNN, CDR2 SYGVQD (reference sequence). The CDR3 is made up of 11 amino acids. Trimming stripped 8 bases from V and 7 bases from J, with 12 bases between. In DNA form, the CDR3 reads TGCGCCAGCCAAGGAAGCGATGAGCAGTACTTC. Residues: CASQGSDEQYF.

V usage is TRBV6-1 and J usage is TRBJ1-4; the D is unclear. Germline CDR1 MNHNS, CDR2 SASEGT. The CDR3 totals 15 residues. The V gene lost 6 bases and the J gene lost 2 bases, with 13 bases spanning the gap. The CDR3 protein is CASRKRTDTNEKLFF. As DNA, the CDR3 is TGTGCCAGCAGGAAGAGGACGGATACTAATGAAAAACTGTTTTTT.